This T cell receptor beta chain was sequenced for a study of blood T cell repertoires in COVID-19. Study-wide background: Researchers got acute and convalescent COVID-19 samples from the United States, Italy and Spain.

Repertoires were generated with immunoSEQ multiplex PCR, while TCRdb's copy carries only in-frame clones and drops some. The data contain approximately 300,000 clones, 87% of them singletons. Material for sequencing was peripheral blood. The clonotype originates from a woman in her fifties or sixties who had recovered from COVID-19.

CDR3 loop: CASSIPGNEAFF. CDR3 nucleotide sequence: TGTGCCAGTAGTATCCCCGGTAATGAAGCTTTCTTT. The gene calls are TRBV19 and TRBJ1-1; D gene ambiguous. The germline V gene encodes CDR1 LNHDA and CDR2 SQIVND (reference sequence). Trimming shortened V by 3 bases and J by 7 bases, and 9 bases separated the two germline ends. The CDR3 has 12 amino acids.